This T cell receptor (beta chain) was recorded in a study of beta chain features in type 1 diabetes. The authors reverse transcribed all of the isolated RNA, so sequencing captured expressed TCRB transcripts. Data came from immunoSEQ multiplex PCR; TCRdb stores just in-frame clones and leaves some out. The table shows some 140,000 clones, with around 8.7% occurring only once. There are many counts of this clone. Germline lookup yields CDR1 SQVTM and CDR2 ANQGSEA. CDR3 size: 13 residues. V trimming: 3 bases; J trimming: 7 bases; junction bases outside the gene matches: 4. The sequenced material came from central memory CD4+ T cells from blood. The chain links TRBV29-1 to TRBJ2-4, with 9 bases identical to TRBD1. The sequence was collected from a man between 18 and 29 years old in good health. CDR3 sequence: CSVDTGGSNIQYF. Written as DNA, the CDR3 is TGCAGCGTTGATACAGGGGGCTCGAACATTCAGTACTTC.